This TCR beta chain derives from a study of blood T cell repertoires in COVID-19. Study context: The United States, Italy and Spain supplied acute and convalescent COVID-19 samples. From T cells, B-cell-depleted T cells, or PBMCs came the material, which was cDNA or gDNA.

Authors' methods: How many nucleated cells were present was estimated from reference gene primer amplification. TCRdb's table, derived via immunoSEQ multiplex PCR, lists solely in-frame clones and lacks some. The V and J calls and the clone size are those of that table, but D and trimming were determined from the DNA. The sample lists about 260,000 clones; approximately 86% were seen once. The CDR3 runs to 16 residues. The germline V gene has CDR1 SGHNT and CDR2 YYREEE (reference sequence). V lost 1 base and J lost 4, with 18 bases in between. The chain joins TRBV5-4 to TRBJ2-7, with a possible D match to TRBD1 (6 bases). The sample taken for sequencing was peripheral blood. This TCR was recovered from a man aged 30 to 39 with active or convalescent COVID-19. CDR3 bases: TGTGCCAGCAGCTTGTTCTCCGGGACAACCTTGTACGAGCAGTACTTC. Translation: CASSLFSGTTLYEQYF.